This record covers a single T cell receptor beta chain. The entry originates in a study of blood T cell repertoires in COVID-19. Germline V CDR1 and CDR2: MNHEY, SVGAGI. V was shortened by 7 bases and J by 5 bases, with 8 bases between the two germline ends. The CDR3 totals 12 residues. Methods used by the authors: Reference gene primer amplification gave estimated nucleated cell counts. Profiled with immunoSEQ multiplex PCR; TCRdb holds only in-frame clones, not every one. That table furnishes V, J and clone size, whereas the DNA furnished D and trimming. This table has approximately 50,000 clones, approximately 89% appearing once.

The V and J genes are TRBV6-5 and TRBJ2-2; D gene ambiguous. Specimen: peripheral blood. The receptor was isolated from a human donor in a cohort sampled during active COVID-19. CDR3 bases: TGTGCCAGCAAGAGGCGTACCGGGGAGCTGTTTTTT. Its protein product is CASKRRTGELFF.